This entry concerns a single T cell receptor (beta chain). Per the original data handling: Estimation of nucleated cell counts was performed using reference gene primer amplification. The table came from immunoSEQ multiplex PCR; TCRdb's copy has only in-frame clones and leaves some out. V and J calls and clone size are copied from that table; D and trimming were computed from the DNA. The table shows about 73,000 clones, with about four fifths occurring only once. The source of the sample is a study of blood T cell repertoires in COVID-19. On the study more broadly: Samples came from the United States, Italy and Spain, spanning acute and convalescent COVID-19. The cDNA or gDNA used as material had been derived from T cells, B-cell-depleted T cells, or PBMCs.

The sequence derives from a man aged 50 or older with active COVID-19. The sequencing input was peripheral blood.

The CDR3 DNA reads TGTGCCAGCAGCTTACAAATGGCGGGAGGCCCCAGTACGCAGTATTTT. This encodes CASSLQMAGGPSTQYF. This sequence joins TRBV7-2 and TRBJ2-3; 8 nucleotides align to TRBD2. Germline CDR1 SGHTA, CDR2 FQGNSA. The trim removed 2 bases at V and 8 bases at J, leaving 12 bases unmatched. The CDR3 covers 16 residues.